A selection of T cell receptor beta chains follows, all from one sample in a study of CD8+CD57+ T cells in acquired aplastic anemia. TCRdb re-derived calls from the reads in MiXCR, one entry per CDR3 protein. The sample has 100,000 to 150,000 distinct CDR3 sequences; almost 40% are singletons. Sequences were obtained from sorted CD4+, CD8+, or CD8+CD57+ T cells (not recorded which) from PBMCs. All receptors derive from a human donor with aplastic anemia. Each CDR3 is given with its conserved first and last residue. Each record gives: CDR3 length, V gene, J gene, CDR3 protein.

13,TRBV12-3/TRBV12-4,TRBJ1-6,CASSRQGDSPLHF
14,TRBV6-1,TRBJ1-4,CASSVTRTNEKLFF
17,TRBV25-1,TRBJ2-7,CASSRETDAGTTYEQYF
14,TRBV7-9,TRBJ2-5,CASGGWRGQETQYF
12,TRBV15,TRBJ1-1,CATSRDDTKAFF
15,TRBV19,TRBJ2-3,CASSPEVPFTDTQYF
16,TRBV3-1,TRBJ1-2,CASSHRGGRTNYGYTF
15,TRBV20-1,TRBJ1-3,CSAIEQGITGNTIYF
13,TRBV28,TRBJ1-4,CATFGRGYEKLFF
13,TRBV10-3,TRBJ2-2,CAISSWDTGELFF
14,TRBV4-2,TRBJ1-2,CASSSPGQLYGYTF
14,TRBV10-3,TRBJ2-3,CAISETPQTDTQYF
14,TRBV15,TRBJ1-5,CATSRQGGNQPQHF
20,TRBV24-1,TRBJ2-1,CATSASLGLAGGSSYNEQFF
15,TRBV20-1,TRBJ1-2,CSASHGSQANYGYTF
12,TRBV20-1,TRBJ2-5,CSSRDVQETQYF
16,TRBV12-3/TRBV12-4,TRBJ1-5,CASSSGTGGIGKPQHF
15,TRBV25-1,TRBJ1-2,CASSLVPDLNYGYTF
13,TRBV2,TRBJ2-7,CASRLDISYEQYF
15,TRBV15,TRBJ1-1,CATSRDAAEYTEAFF
15,TRBV10-3,TRBJ1-4,CATMDSHSTNEKLFF
13,TRBV2,TRBJ2-7,CARNRDRPGEQYF
13,TRBV5-6,TRBJ2-7,CASSSWTSERKYF
14,TRBV11-1,TRBJ1-6,CASSLGAYNSPLHF
15,TRBV7-2,TRBJ1-1,CASSLVSGVNAEAFF
17,TRBV24-1,TRBJ2-1,CASSPWDGQISYNEQFF
15,TRBV11-2,TRBJ1-4,CASSLGGLGSEKLFF
14,TRBV19,TRBJ1-5,CASSMDRENQPQHF
14,TRBV19,TRBJ2-2,CASESGTEKRELFF
13,TRBV4-1,TRBJ1-1,CASSQVKGDGAFF
13,TRBV7-2,TRBJ2-7,CASSTPPTYEQYF
20,TRBV20-1,TRBJ2-7,CSARDRKGMFGTSGVGEQYF
16,TRBV20-1,TRBJ2-2,CSAAGGRGINTGELFF
15,TRBV15,TRBJ1-2,CATSRDRVGDYGYTF
14,TRBV5-1,TRBJ1-2,CASSLEGTTYGYTF
14,TRBV7-9,TRBJ1-1,CASSPRGRKLEAFF
11,TRBV5-5,TRBJ2-1,CASNFVGEQFF
11,TRBV6-5,TRBJ2-1,CASSYTDEQFF
18,TRBV11-2,TRBJ1-2,CASSSTSVGRRTNYGYTF
13,TRBV20-1,TRBJ1-2,CSAEPGQLGGYTF
13,TRBV7-9,TRBJ2-7,CASSSSGSHEQYF
16,TRBV7-9,TRBJ1-1,CASSSREAVGNTEAFF
15,TRBV10-3,TRBJ1-4,CAISESGETNEKLFF
16,TRBV19,TRBJ1-6,CASSIPGTEHNSPLHF
14,TRBV5-1,TRBJ2-3,CASGLEGPGDTQYF
13,TRBV5-1,TRBJ2-5,CASSYQGGETQYF
13,TRBV5-1,TRBJ1-1,CASSAHLNTEAFF
14,TRBV2,TRBJ2-1,CASSGSTGGREQFF
13,TRBV7-9,TRBJ1-4,CASSGNREEKLFF
13,TRBV18,TRBJ1-1,CASSPLRDTEAFF
15,TRBV30,TRBJ2-3,CAFHPGLHRADTQYF